A selection of T cell receptor beta chains follows, all from one sample in a study of T cells after yellow fever vaccination. TCRdb processed the 5' RACE reads anew with MiXCR; each CDR3 protein has one entry. The sample carries around 68,000 distinct CDR3 sequences, around 7% recorded once. Sequenced here: CD8+ T cells sorted from PBMCs, sampled around 10 days after the first yellow fever vaccination. All receptors come from a man younger than 35 who received the YFV17D yellow fever vaccine. Both conserved end residues are part of each CDR3.

cdr3_length	v_call	j_call	cdr3_aa
16	TRBV7-3	TRBJ2-1	CASSQFGTGAANEQFF
15	TRBV27	TRBJ2-7	CASSFRRGGTYEQYF
15	TRBV29-1	TRBJ2-1	CSVEEGDTAYNEQFF
14	TRBV28	TRBJ2-1	CASSFGTSRDEQFF
14	TRBV7-2	TRBJ2-7	CASSSGPRAYEQYF
15	TRBV7-2	TRBJ1-1	CASRPTGFGNTEAFF
13	TRBV3-1	TRBJ1-1	CASQQGMNTEAFF
16	TRBV5-4	TRBJ2-5	CASSLKGLAVQETQYF
17	TRBV27	TRBJ2-3	CASKSFLAGSGVYTQYF
14	TRBV12-3/TRBV12-4	TRBJ2-3	CASSLAGGRDTQYF
13	TRBV24-1	TRBJ2-1	CATQDPRRDEQFF
15	TRBV4-1	TRBJ2-3	CASSQVRGRTDTQYF
17	TRBV2	TRBJ2-7	CASSPRGSGLADYEQYF
13	TRBV9	TRBJ2-3	CASSETGADTQYF
13	TRBV5-6	TRBJ1-5	CASSSGLYQPQHF
16	TRBV12-3/TRBV12-4	TRBJ2-1	CASSTLRGASYNEQFF
16	TRBV6-5	TRBJ1-5	CASSSPDGGAGQPQHF
15	TRBV21-1	TRBJ2-2	CASKLSGANTGELFF
12	TRBV5-4	TRBJ1-1	CASSFFSTEAFF
15	TRBV7-9	TRBJ2-5	CASSVSGGRRETQYF
13	TRBV10-3	TRBJ2-1	CATTLGGAREQFF
12	TRBV7-9	TRBJ2-7	CASSLGQNEQYF
13	TRBV6-5	TRBJ1-5	CASSSPGGLTQHF
16	TRBV10-3	TRBJ1-2	CAISDPGQSANYGYTF
16	TRBV7-9	TRBJ1-1	CASSLPGLGMNTEAFF
17	TRBV4-1	TRBJ2-1	CASSQEPSGGPYNEQFF
16	TRBV12-3/TRBV12-4	TRBJ1-2	CASFEQKNIRNYGYTF
14	TRBV5-1	TRBJ1-1	CASSSGTGGTEAFF
15	TRBV7-7	TRBJ2-5	CASSLFERGGETQYF
14	TRBV29-1	TRBJ1-2	CSVEEGGANYGYTF
18	TRBV2	TRBJ2-4	CASSEGLGVALAKNIQYF
14	TRBV7-6	TRBJ1-1	CASSLGPGHTEAFF
15	TRBV4-1	TRBJ1-2	CASSQPDRLGYGYTF
15	TRBV13	TRBJ2-7	CASSLGGGGLYEQYF
16	TRBV4-1	TRBJ2-6	CASSQSENSGANVLTF
17	TRBV4-1	TRBJ1-3	CASSRSIDGYSGNTIYF
16	TRBV7-6	TRBJ2-5	CASSLNPSGPPETQYF
14	TRBV4-3	TRBJ2-7	CASSLGQGSYEQYF
16	TRBV7-9	TRBJ2-1	CASSPPTGERANEQFF
14	TRBV5-5	TRBJ2-5	CASSLGQAEETQYF
13	TRBV19	TRBJ1-1	CASSFVLEIEAFF
13	TRBV29-1	TRBJ1-2	CSVDRGRPYGYTF
16	TRBV7-3	TRBJ2-3	CASSYTSGGSADTQYF
15	TRBV10-3	TRBJ2-5	CAISESLTGTETQYF
15	TRBV4-1	TRBJ1-6	CASAPGQGVYSPLHF
15	TRBV12-3/TRBV12-4	TRBJ2-1	CASSAAGTSRNEQFF
16	TRBV4-3	TRBJ2-3	CASSQDSMASTDTQYF
13	TRBV4-1	TRBJ2-5	CASSQVREETQYF
12	TRBV5-1	TRBJ2-2	CASSLERGELFF
13	TRBV12-3/TRBV12-4	TRBJ2-1	CASSVDSYNEQFF